This T cell receptor (beta chain) was captured by sequencing in a study of T cell therapy after organ transplantation (dated 2019 in TCRdb). About the full investigation: Therapy products were autologous CMV-specific T cells expanded in vitro for about 15 days with a peptide pool of 30 HLA class I and II CMV epitopes. An open-label phase I trial of autologous CMV-specific adoptive T cell therapy in solid-organ transplant recipients was the basis for the study, which was a follow-up TRBV repertoire analysis. Long-term post-therapy blood samples were obtained 20 to 29 weeks after therapy was completed. Long-term post-therapy samples were available for only 8 of the 10 patients. Patients received a median of 1.92 x 10^8 CMV-specific T cells across 2 to 6 intravenous infusions. Each patient got up to 6 T cell doses, given every 2 weeks, and was then monitored for around 28 weeks after finishing therapy. Of the 10 or so patients, eight were classified as clinical responders and two as nonresponders. The full study reports these points: Because the cohort was small, confounders such as concurrent antirejection and antiviral medications could not be assessed. Both transferred clonotypes and endogenous clonotypes not detected in the therapy products appeared to be included in post-therapy reconstitution. Fold change in CD8 clonality after therapy inversely correlated with pretherapy clonality, suggesting less biased repertoires were more receptive to remodeling. The small number of expansions detected in nonresponders may reflect reduced sample coverage resulting from poor CD8+ T cell yield. Before therapy, nonresponders had marked clonal expansions, and after therapy the repertoires of nonresponders changed only minimally.

Explained via the paper, the time point label denotes: 20-29 weeks after completion of therapy. Solid-organ transplant recipients with drug-resistant/recurrent cytomegalovirus were included as patients. Ten people from the trial were chosen for repertoire analysis because post-therapy peripheral blood mononuclear cells were available from them. A BD FACSAria III was used to sort viable CD3+CD8+CD4- lymphocytes from PBMCs. The Qiagen DNeasy Kit was used to extract genomic DNA from the sorted cells. The germline V gene yields LGHNT for CDR1 and FRNRAP for CDR2. V is clipped by 3 bases and J by 7 bases, and the sequence between their germline boundaries is 19 bases long. Taken from cysteine to phenylalanine, the CDR3 has 15 residues. CDR3 DNA only is kept here, 45 bases in frame from base 1. Using the immunoSEQ two-step, bias-controlled multiplex PCR assay, TRB CDR3 regions were amplified from genomic DNA. Sequencing of CDR3 libraries was carried out on an Illumina NextSeq 500. Per the source publication's procedure: The immunoSEQ Analyzer platform was used for the initial alignment and bioinformatics, which included bias normalization against synthetic CDR3 analogs. V, D and J genes were annotated according to IMGT database definitions. Further TRBV analyses used VDJtools version 1.1.10 and the R package tcR version 2.2.1.11 with default settings. GLIPH analysis was done using default settings in version 1.0. To test for significant clonotype frequency changes in CDR3 sequences with at least 5 reads, a 2-sided binomial test with Benjamini-Hochberg correction (alpha = 0.01) was used. Here the immuneACCESS table is served through TCRdb, limited to in-frame sequences with V and J called. Missing clones are a known gap in these copies; in checked studies unresolved V genes cover under half, and the rest lacks a known reason. The V and J calls and clone size are taken from that table; D and trimming were inferred from the DNA. This sample is represented by 15,000 or so clones; less than 90% of them were singletons. The biggest ten clones account for around a third of the sample.

As concerns this clone: Its antigen is currently not known. No base quality values were provided; no much bigger clone lies one nucleotide off.

The sample consisted of CD8+ T cells from blood, taken after autologous CMV-specific T cell therapy. This sequence originates from a human patient who had received a solid organ transplant and had CMV disease. Donor T cells from the graft may be present among the T cells after a transplant. The rearranged segments are TRBV12-5 and TRBJ2-7; the D gene is perhaps TRBD1, from 6 matching bases. Here the CDR3 is given as CASGFYQGRTVEQYF. Here is the DNA: TGTGCTAGTGGTTTTTACCAGGGGCGGACAGTAGAGCAGTACTTC.